This T cell receptor beta chain comes out of a study of T cell responses to AZD1222 COVID-19 vaccine (dated by TCRdb to 2020 to 2022). For the study in its entirety: A total of 233 trial participants underwent TCR sequencing, of whom nearly 210 received two doses of AZD1222 and about 26 received two doses of the MenACWY control vaccine. Trial participants were enrolled by age into subgroups of 18-55, 56-69 and 70-plus years, and around 140, 26 and 57 TCR-sequenced participants, respectively, were included in these subgroups.

Worth noting for this clone: The antigen this receptor binds is unknown. Base quality data are lacking; no much larger clone is found one base away.

What the authors observed across the whole study: The 56-69-year group was small, and its depth increase did not reach significance, likely because of low power. Conclusions about previously exposed vaccinees were limited because only six AZD1222 recipients were SARS-CoV-2 seropositive at baseline. A significant rise in spike-specific TCR breadth and depth was observed after two AZD1222 doses relative to day 0 and relative to MenACWY recipients. Participants were mostly white British, with more females than males. The authors suggested clonal diversity may have been underestimated. No day 14 peak-response samples were available, so repertoires were characterized only after the peak T cell response. The vaccine-associated CD4 TCRs covered the entire spike protein, and the dominant responses fell in regions 160-218 and 743-854. Reportedly, close to half of the unique spike-specific TCRs recognized epitopes lying outside the regions that are mutated in the B.1.351 and B.1.1.7 variants.

The time point label, as the study defines it: about 28 days (+/-7) after the second vaccine dose. AZD1222 recipients whose second dose came at about 4 weeks and those whose second dose came at about 12 weeks were combined into one group, since spike-specific TCR depth and breadth did not differ between the two schedules. Samples from vaccinated people were obtained from the UK trials COV001 and COV002, which included a single-blind randomized controlled phase 2/3 trial of AZD1222 (ChAdOx1 nCoV-19) in healthy adults. For TCRbeta chain sequencing, PBMC samples were collected from trial participants at day 0 and at day 28 after the second dose. The CDR3 regions of human TCRbeta chains were analyzed by immunosequencing. Under the source paper's analysis protocol: Repertoire TCRs were matched against a reference library of SARS-CoV-2-specific TCRs generated with the MIRA antigen-specificity platform. Breadth was defined as the fraction of unique TCRs that were SARS-CoV-2-associated, and depth was defined as the fraction of total T cells that were SARS-CoV-2-associated. Using the MIRA data, each spike-specific TCR was assigned both to the spike region to which the TCR was reactive and to a CD4 or CD8 class. Log10-transformed breadth and depth values were compared by one-way ANOVA with Sidak's multiple comparisons tests. In TCRdb, the immuneACCESS table is reduced to in-frame sequences with V and J assigned. These tables do not hold every clone; where another copy was compared, an unresolved V gene accounts for under half, and the others remain unexplained. D and trimming come from the DNA, and the V and J calls and clone size come from that table. In this sample the table shows about 120,000 clones, about 94% of which occur a single time. The ten largest make up about 3.1% of the sample.

The clonotype comes from an adult who received the AZD1222 COVID-19 vaccine. The sample was peripheral blood, taken 28 days after the second AZD1222 dose.

The CDR3 region: CASNFQTNTEAFF. The DNA sequence reads TGTGCCAGTAACTTTCAGACTAACACTGAAGCTTTCTTT. The chain is assembled from TRBV19 and TRBJ1-1; too little of a D gene remains to name it. Cut back by 7 bases and 2 bases, the V and J ends lie 11 bases apart. The germline V gene (reference sequence) provides CDR1 LNHDA and CDR2 SQIVND. The CDR3 runs 13 amino acids, cysteine and phenylalanine included. Only the CDR3 DNA is retained, 39 bases long and in frame from the first base.